These T cell receptor beta chains were read from a single sample in a study of T cell clonotyping in hematopoietic cell transplantation. Using immunoSEQ multiplex PCR, the repertoire was profiled, and TCRdb retains in-frame clones only, with some absent. The repertoire includes fewer than 7,000 clones, less than 40% of them detected once, and over 15% sits in the top ten. The specimen comprised peripheral blood mononuclear cells, sampled 30 days after allogeneic stem cell transplant. The source of these receptors is a female patient between 50 and 59 years old who had an allogeneic stem cell transplant from an unrelated donor, so the T cells may come from the graft donor. Some clones in this sample may be carry-over from other donors' samples. Both conserved end residues are part of each CDR3.

v_gene	j_gene	len	CDR3aa
TRBV29-1	TRBJ2-7	13	CSGAGTEPYEQYF
TRBV6-5	TRBJ1-2	14	CASRSDRPDYGYTF
TRBV30	TRBJ1-2	11	CAWSRDRGYTF
TRBV9	TRBJ2-5	15	CASSEPGTPQETQYF
TRBV25-1	TRBJ2-5	16	CASSEYHLTRGETQYF
TRBV11-2	TRBJ2-5	14	CASSSGQVKETQYF
TRBV30	TRBJ1-2	11	CAWTANYGYAF
TRBV30	TRBJ2-1	15	CAWSESQGAYNEQFF
TRBV30	TRBJ2-7	17	CAWSVMVASDRAYEQYF
TRBV2	TRBJ1-2	14	CANTLRRTNYGYTF
TRBV30	TRBJ1-1	14	CAWSQDRLNTEAFF
TRBV30	TRBJ2-7	14	CAWSGDSLSYEQYF
TRBV25-1	TRBJ2-5	13	CASSEYGGETQYF
TRBV19	TRBJ2-5	13	CASSSDSQETQYF
TRBV6-5	TRBJ1-6	15	CASSAQGRWDSPLHF
TRBV25-1	TRBJ1-1	11	CASSKNTEAFF
TRBV25-1	TRBJ2-1	17	CASSGPPGENSYNEQFF
TRBV7-2	TRBJ2-5	17	CASSLVSGPDSRETQYF
TRBV6-6	TRBJ1-2	16	CASTPDPLEATDGYTF
TRBV30	TRBJ2-1	15	CAWSEVPGYSNEQFF
TRBV30	TRBJ1-4	14	CAWSVGGNVVKLFF
TRBV20-1	TRBJ1-1	11	CSASTNTEAFF
TRBV27	TRBJ1-5	13	CASSEGLPGPQHF
TRBV9	TRBJ2-1	16	CASSQGGGNSHNEQFF
TRBV30	TRBJ1-1	13	CAWSVTANTEAFF
TRBV20-1	TRBJ2-5	11	CSAGEGETQYF
TRBV30	TRBJ1-5	15	CAWSAGQGLEQPQHF
TRBV29-1	TRBJ1-1	14	CSVLPQDMNTEAFF